The 21 T cell receptor beta chains below all came from one sample that was sequenced in a study of graft-versus-host responses after intestinal transplantation. Graft samples were processed, releasing intraepithelial and lamina propria lymphocytes. Method: immunoSEQ multiplex PCR; TCRdb's copy keeps in-frame clones and lacks some. Counted here are nearly 30,000 clones, about 80% occurring once; the ten biggest clones make up less than 4%. The input for sequencing was ileum tissue, taken 98 days after intestinal transplantation. Every receptor here comes from a human patient who received an intestinal transplant, so some T cells may come from the graft donor.

The chain links TRBV29-1 to TRBJ2-2; D may be TRBD1 (6 bases). The ends were cut back, 6 bases at V and 5 bases at J, with 10 bases in the middle. Per germline, CDR1 SQVTM and CDR2 ANQGSEA. This CDR3 comprises 12 residues. The CDR3 loop reads CSVAGVTGELFF. The DNA of the CDR3 is TGCAGCGTGGCAGGGGTGACCGGGGAGCTGTTTTTT.

This chain uses TRBV11-2 with TRBJ2-3, with a weak D call TRBD2 (5 bases). Trimming shortened V by 0 bases and J by 5 bases, and 9 bases separated the two germline ends. The germline V gene encodes CDR1 SGHAT and CDR2 FQNNGV. CDR3 length equals 14 residues. The CDR3 nucleotides are TGTGCCAGCAGCTTAGACCTAGCCGTAGATACGCAGTATTTT. The encoded protein is CASSLDLAVDTQYF.

The genes are TRBV6-6 and TRBJ2-7; D may be TRBD1 (5 bases). The V gene lost 8 bases and the J gene lost 4 bases, with 15 bases spanning the gap. There are 13 residues in the CDR3. Germline assignment: CDR1 MNHNY and CDR2 SVGAGI (reference sequence). The CDR3 reads CASWKGARYEQYF. CDR3 DNA: TGTGCCAGCTGGAAAGGGGCGCGGTACGAGCAGTACTTC.

The rearrangement uses TRBV30 and TRBJ1-6; D unresolved. The CDR3 runs to 14 residues. Germline assignment: CDR1 GTSNPN and CDR2 SVGIG (reference sequence). V was cut by 1 base and J by 4 bases, with 8 bases left in between. The CDR3 region is CAWSGGTYNSPLHF. The CDR3 nucleotides read TGTGCCTGGAGTGGCGGCACGTATAATTCACCCCTCCACTTT.

The chain has TRBV30 and TRBJ1-4, with D uncertain. Trimming left V 1 base short and J 8 bases short, with 8 bases between. The CDR3 consists of 12 residues. In germline, CDR1 is GTSNPN, CDR2 SVGIG (reference sequence). The CDR3 coding sequence is TGTGCCTGGAGTGGACTTGGAGAAAAACTGTTTTTT. Amino acids: CAWSGLGEKLFF.

The J gene is TRBJ2-3, the V gene TRBV5-4; TRBD2 matches 13 bases. CDR1 and CDR2 (germline): SGHNT, YYREEE (reference sequence). J lost 3 bases, V lost 4 bases, and 5 bases had no gene match. The CDR3 runs 16 residues. As DNA, the CDR3 is TGTGCCAGCAGCATTGGACTAGCGGGGGAAACAGATACGCAGTATTTT. Protein sequence: CASSIGLAGETDTQYF.

This clone has just one count. V usage is TRBV27 and J usage is TRBJ2-1, with TRBD2 matching over 8 bases. The CDR3 consists of 15 residues. Trimming removed 0 bases from V and 10 bases from J; junction bases left unmatched: 8. Germline V gene data show CDR1 as MNHEY and CDR2 as SMNVEV (reference sequence). CDR3 in amino acids: CASSLSAAGGYEQFF. For the CDR3, the DNA is TGTGCCAGCAGTTTATCCGCGGCGGGGGGCTACGAGCAGTTCTTC.

The chain combines TRBV4-2 with TRBJ2-1; D possibly corresponds to TRBD2 (5 bases). The CDR3 length is 17 residues. Trimming shortened V by 0 bases and J by 4 bases, and 16 bases separated the two germline ends. Germline V gives CDR1 LGHNA, CDR2 YNFKEQ. The CDR3 coding sequence is TGTGCCAGCAGCCAAGATCTGCACGGGGATTCATACAATGAGCAGTTCTTC. As protein: CASSQDLHGDSYNEQFF.

The chain has TRBV2 and TRBJ1-2; D is possibly TRBD1 (5 bases). CDR1 SNHLY and CDR2 FYNNEI come from the germline V gene. The V and J ends lost 11 bases and 8 bases respectively, with 15 bases between them. There are 11 residues in the CDR3. The CDR3 bases are TGTGCCTCCAAGGGGTTCAGGGGCTACACCTTC. This encodes CASKGFRGYTF. Combining the CDR3 with reference TRBV2 and TRBJ1-2 gives the whole variable domain EPEVTQTPSHQVTQMGQEVILRCVPISNHLYFYWYRQILGQKVEFLVSFYNNEISEKSEIFDDQFSVERPDGSNFTLKIRSTKLEDSAMYFCASKGFRGYTFGSGTRLTVV.

This clone was seen more than once but under ten times. The CDR3 loop is CASSLSAGGPNEQFF. The DNA of the CDR3 is TGTGCCAGCAGCTTATCAGCGGGGGGGCCGAATGAGCAGTTCTTC. The chain is built from TRBV11-2 and TRBJ2-1, with 10 bases aligning to TRBD2. The V gene's germline CDR1 is SGHAT and CDR2 FQNNGV. The CDR3 is made up of 15 amino acids. V shed 2 bases and J 7 bases; nucleotides not matched to a gene: 5.

The chain employs TRBV2 and TRBJ1-4; D not certain. This CDR3 is 11 amino acids long. The germline V gene has CDR1 SNHLY and CDR2 FYNNEI. Trimming left V 8 bases short and J 8 bases short, with 9 bases between. CDR3 DNA: TGTGCCAGCGCTGTGATCGAAAAACTGTTTTTT. Translating gives CASAVIEKLFF.

V is TRBV28 and J is TRBJ1-5; the D gene is possibly TRBD1 (5 bases). This CDR3 contains 17 residues. Germline loops: CDR1 MDHEN, CDR2 SYDVKM. V shed 6 bases and J shed 2 bases, with 20 bases lying between them. The chain's CDR3 is CASRPDRNPGGNQPQHF. In DNA form, the CDR3 reads TGTGCCAGCAGGCCGGACCGAAACCCGGGGGGCAATCAGCCCCAGCATTTT.

The V gene is TRBV6-1, the J gene TRBJ2-3, with 8 positions matching TRBD1. The germline gives CDR1 MNHNS, CDR2 SASEGT. Germline trimming cut 2 bases from V and 9 bases from J; bases unmatched to any gene: 19. CDR3 length: 18 amino acids. CDR3 nucleotide sequence: TGTGCCAGCAGTGAACGAACGCAGGGGGCCTTCCGCCCAAAGACGCAGTATTTT. This translates into CASSERTQGAFRPKTQYF.

This chain joins TRBV6-5 and TRBJ1-1; D not certain. CDR1 and CDR2 from the germline V gene are MNHEY and SVGAGI. This CDR3 comprises 12 residues. The ends were cut back, 9 bases at V and 0 bases at J, with 8 bases in the middle. The CDR3 here is CASSTVNTEAFF. The DNA of the CDR3 is TGTGCCAGTTCAACAGTGAACACTGAAGCTTTCTTT.

Here the CDR3 reads CASSSQLATFNYGYTF. The CDR3 bases are TGTGCCAGCAGCTCCCAACTCGCCACGTTTAACTATGGCTACACCTTC. The chain couples TRBV9 to TRBJ1-2; D gene uncertain. Trimming shortened V by 4 bases and J by 1 base, and 17 bases separated the two germline ends. Germline CDR1 SGDLS, CDR2 YYNGEE. This CDR3 comprises 16 residues. The entire variable domain, with the rest obtained from reference TRBV9 and TRBJ1-2, is as follows: DSGVTQTPKHLITATGQRVTLRCSPRSGDLSVYWYQQSLDQGLQFLIQYYNGEERAKGNILERFSAQQFPDLHSELNLSSLELGDSALYFCASSSQLATFNYGYTFGSGTRLTVV.

This sequence joins TRBV15 and TRBJ2-1, with D uncertain. The germline V gene has CDR1 LNHNV and CDR2 YYDKDF (reference sequence). The CDR3 is 12 amino acids. Trimming removed 0 bases at V and 7 bases at J, with 4 bases between. CDR3 region: CATSRDSNEQFF. The CDR3 coding sequence is TGTGCCACCAGCAGAGATTCTAATGAGCAGTTCTTC. The full variable domain, in which reference TRBV15 and TRBJ2-1 provide the parts outside the CDR3, is DAMVIQNPRYQVTQFGKPVTLSCSQTLNHNVMYWYQQKSSQAPKLLFHYYDKDFNNEADTPDNFQSRRPNTSFCFLDIRSPGLGDTAMYLCATSRDSNEQFFGPGTRLTVL.

J is TRBJ2-7 and V is TRBV9; the D gene is possibly TRBD1 (5 bases). Germline values: CDR1 SGDLS, CDR2 YYNGEE. V lost 0 bases, J lost 4 bases, and 17 bases lay in between. The CDR3 length is 16 residues. The DNA of the CDR3 is TGTGCCAGCAGCGTAGATCTTCCAGGGCCACGATACGAGCAGTACTTC. Translated, it gives CASSVDLPGPRYEQYF.

The V gene is TRBV7-2, the J gene TRBJ1-2; D remains unclear. This CDR3 spans 16 amino acids. Looked up from germline, CDR1 is SGHTA and CDR2 is FQGNSA. Trimming removed 4 bases at V and 4 bases at J, with 19 bases between. The CDR3 sequence: CASSSTPPPEGYGYTF. The CDR3 DNA is TGTGCCAGCAGCTCCACACCCCCCCCGGAGGGCTATGGCTACACCTTC.

The rearrangement links TRBV6-5 to TRBJ2-7; perhaps TRBD2 as D (6 bases). CDR3 size: 14 residues. The V gene lost 5 bases and the J gene lost 5 bases, with 16 bases spanning the gap. Per germline, CDR1 MNHEY and CDR2 SVGAGI. The CDR3 region has the DNA TGTGCCAGCAGTCACCCCGGGGGAGTTGACGAGCAGTACTTC. Residues: CASSHPGGVDEQYF.

The chain has TRBV30 and TRBJ2-7; D unresolved. This CDR3 has 12 residues. Germline CDR1 and CDR2: GTSNPN and SVGIG (reference sequence). The ends were cut back, 0 bases at V and 2 bases at J, with 5 bases in the middle. CDR3 protein: CAWSVGAYEQYF. The CDR3 nucleotides read TGTGCCTGGAGTGTCGGAGCCTACGAGCAGTACTTC.

The V call is TRBV12-2, the J call TRBJ2-7; the table's D call, TRBD1, was not checked against the DNA. TRBV12-2 is a listed pseudogene. The CDR3 has 11 residues. This CDR3 is CASRSPGWEYF. The CDR3 DNA reads as TGTGCAAGTCGCTCTCCAGGGTGGGAGTACTTC.